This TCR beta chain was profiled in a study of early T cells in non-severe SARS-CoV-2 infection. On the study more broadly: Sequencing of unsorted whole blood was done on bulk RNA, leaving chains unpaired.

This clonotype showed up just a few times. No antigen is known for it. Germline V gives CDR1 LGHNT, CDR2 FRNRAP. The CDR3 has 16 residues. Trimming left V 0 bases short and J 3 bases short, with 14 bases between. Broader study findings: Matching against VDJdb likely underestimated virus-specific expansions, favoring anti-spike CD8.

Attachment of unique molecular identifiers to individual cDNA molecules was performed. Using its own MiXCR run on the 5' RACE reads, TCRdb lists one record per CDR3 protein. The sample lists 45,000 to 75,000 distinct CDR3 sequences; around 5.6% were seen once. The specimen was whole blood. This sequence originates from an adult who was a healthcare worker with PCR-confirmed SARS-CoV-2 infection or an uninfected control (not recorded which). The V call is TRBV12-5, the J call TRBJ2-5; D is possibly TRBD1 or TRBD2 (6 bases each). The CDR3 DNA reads TGTGCTAGTGGTTTGGTAGGGGGTAGCGGTAAAGAGACCCAGTACTTC. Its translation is CASGLVGGSGKETQYF.